This note documents a single T cell receptor (beta chain) sequence. The sample originates from a study of sequential checkpoint blockade in melanoma. Study-wide context: After both sequences, patients received maintenance nivolumab.

The treatment: randomized to nivolumab then ipilimumab (arm A) or the reverse (arm B). The data were produced by immunoSEQ multiplex PCR, yet TCRdb's version contains in-frame clones alone and is incomplete. The sample holds about 30,000 clones; 85% to 90% are singletons and the top ten take 11% to 15%. The source material was CD8+ T cells sorted from blood (inferred from file names), sampled from a patient given nivolumab and ipilimumab in sequence. This sequence was found in a human donor with melanoma.

CDR3 nucleotides: TGTGCCAGCAGTCCACTTACAGGGGACGAAAAACTGTTTTTT. Translated, it gives CASSPLTGDEKLFF. V gene TRBV28 combines with J gene TRBJ1-4, with 7 bases matching TRBD1. Germline V gives CDR1 MDHEN, CDR2 SYDVKM. The CDR3 has 14 amino acids. Trimming took 5 bases from V and 8 from J; bases not matched to a gene: 8.